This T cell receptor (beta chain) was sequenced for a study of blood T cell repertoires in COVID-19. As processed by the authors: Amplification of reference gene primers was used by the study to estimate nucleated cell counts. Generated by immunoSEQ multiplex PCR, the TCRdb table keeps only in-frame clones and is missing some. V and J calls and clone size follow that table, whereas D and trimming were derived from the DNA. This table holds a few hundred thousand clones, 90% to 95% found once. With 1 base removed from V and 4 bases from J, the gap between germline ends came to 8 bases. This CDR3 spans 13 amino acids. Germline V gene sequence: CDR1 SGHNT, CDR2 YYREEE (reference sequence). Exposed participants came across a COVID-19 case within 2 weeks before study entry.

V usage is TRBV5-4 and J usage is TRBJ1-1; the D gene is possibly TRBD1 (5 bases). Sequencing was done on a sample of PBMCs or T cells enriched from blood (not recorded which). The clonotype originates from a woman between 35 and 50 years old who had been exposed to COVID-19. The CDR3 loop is CASSLMQGTEAFF. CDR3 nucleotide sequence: TGTGCCAGCAGCTTGATGCAGGGCACTGAAGCTTTCTTT.